The clone carrying this TCR beta chain was seen ten or more times. Germline CDR1 and CDR2: DFQATT and SNEGSKA (reference sequence). There are 14 residues in the CDR3. The V gene end was trimmed by 3 bases and the J gene end by 4 bases; junction bases not matched to a gene: 3. The data belong to a study of T-cell reconstitution after alpha-beta-depleted transplantation in children. A library of TCRbeta sequences, prepared with unique molecular identifiers, was generated. TCRdb independently ran MiXCR on the PCR reads; one entry per CDR3 protein. The sample contains about 72,000 distinct CDR3 sequences, about 6.7% of which appear only once.

The J gene is TRBJ2-1, the V gene TRBV20-1; 10 positions match TRBD2. The TCR originated in a human donor who donated a stem cell graft to a child with acute lymphoblastic leukemia. The sequencing here drew on PBMCs from the stem cell graft donor, taken from the stem cell graft. CDR3 in DNA: TGCAGTGCTAGTAGCGGGGGGATTTACAATGAGCAGTTCTTC. Translated: CSASSGGIYNEQFF.